This TCR beta chain was observed in a study of OX40 agonist ivuxolimab in advanced cancers. Study results and caveats: CD4+ T cells averaged fewer expanded clones than CD8+ T cells. Certain nonresponders additionally had low normalized T-cell clonal expansion.

As to this clone: Its antigen is unknown.

Repertoires were generated with immunoSEQ multiplex PCR, while TCRdb's copy carries only in-frame clones and drops some. The sample consists of roughly 73,000 clones, 85% to 90% of them appearing once. The clonotype originates from an adult with an advanced solid tumor such as melanoma, head and neck, liver or kidney cancer. Sequencing was performed on CD4+ or CD8+ T cells sorted from blood, taken in a trial of the OX40 agonist ivuxolimab.

This CDR3 reads CASSFTGGANTEAFF. CDR3 nucleotides: TGTGCCAGTAGTTTTACAGGGGGGGCGAACACTGAAGCTTTCTTT. The V call is TRBV19, the J call TRBJ1-1, with 8 bases aligning to TRBD1. The CDR3 extends over 15 amino acids. Germline trimming cut 5 bases from V and 1 base from J; bases unmatched to any gene: 6. Germline assignment: CDR1 LNHDA and CDR2 SQIVND (reference sequence).